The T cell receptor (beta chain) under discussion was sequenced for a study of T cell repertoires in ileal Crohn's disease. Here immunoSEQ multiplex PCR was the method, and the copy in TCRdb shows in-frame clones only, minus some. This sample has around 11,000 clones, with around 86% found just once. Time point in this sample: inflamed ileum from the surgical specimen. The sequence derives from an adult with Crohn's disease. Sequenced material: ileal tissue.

The CDR3 here is CASSFFSRGEQFF. DNA for the CDR3: TGTGCCAGCAGCTTTTTTAGCAGGGGTGAGCAGTTCTTC. The genes are TRBV7-6 and TRBJ2-1; tentatively, D is TRBD1 (6 bases). The CDR3 contains 13 residues. In germline, CDR1 is SGHVS, CDR2 FNYEAQ. V was clipped by 3 bases and J by 9 bases, with 12 bases between them.